This paragraph reports one T cell receptor (beta chain). A much bigger clone sits one base away, suggesting this may be a read error. Likely a read error: the CDR3 ends without its conserved phenylalanine or tryptophan. For repertoire sequencing, the TCR beta CDR3 regions were amplified from RNA transcripts. HTBI primers primed a first-round RT-PCR, and a second-round multiplex PCR followed. TCRdb reanalysed the multiplex PCR reads using MiXCR and keeps one entry per CDR3 protein. The sample includes a few hundred thousand distinct CDR3 sequences, about two fifths of them seen just once. This specimen comes from a study of Graves' ophthalmopathy and Graves' hyperthyroidism. The sample was peripheral blood or thyroid tissue (not recorded which). The receptor's source is an adult man with Graves' hyperthyroidism.

The CDR3, as DNA: TGCAGTGCTAGTTACGGGGGCGGGGGAGAGACCCAGTACCTC. It is translated as CSASYGGGGETQYL. The chain employs TRBV20-1 and TRBJ2-5; weak D call: TRBD2 (7 bases). Germline CDR1 and CDR2: DFQATT and SNEGSKA (reference sequence). This CDR3 has 14 residues. The V gene lost 3 bases and the J gene lost 4 bases, with 15 bases spanning the gap.